Included here is one T cell receptor (beta chain) sequence, with context. Its specificity is unknown. The data stem from a study of blood T cells in healthy people across ages. Findings and limits, study-wide: Roughly linear declines in TCR beta diversity per million T cells occurred with age.

The germline gives CDR1 SGHNT, CDR2 YYREEE (reference sequence). The CDR3 is 15 amino acids. Trimming took 0 bases from V and 0 from J; bases not matched to a gene: 1. Sample-barcoded 5' priming and a J-beta primer mix drove a second PCR of roughly 7 to 11 cycles. All cDNA molecules were each tagged by a template-switch adaptor with 12 random nucleotides. Every individual sample yielded 2.5 million or more paired-end reads (each containing CDR3). Each CDR3 protein gets one entry after TCRdb re-called the 5' RACE reads with MiXCR. Here the sample spans approximately 730,000 distinct CDR3 sequences, 35% to 45% being singletons.

Sequencing used blood. The gene calls are TRBV5-4 and TRBJ2-3; 7 nucleotides line up with TRBD1. This receptor was taken from a woman aged 55-69 years in good health. CDR3 loop: CASSLETGSTDTQYF. As DNA, the CDR3 is TGTGCCAGCAGCTTGGAGACAGGGAGCACAGATACGCAGTATTTT.